This record looks at one T cell receptor beta chain sequence and its context. This CDR3 spans 15 amino acids. CDR1 SGHTA and CDR2 FQGTGA come from the germline V gene. Trimming cost V 5 bases and J 4 bases, with 14 bases left between them. This record comes from a study of blood T cell repertoires in COVID-19. Some clones are missing from TCRdb's copy, which holds only in-frame ones; the method was immunoSEQ multiplex PCR. The top ten clones hold 40% of a sample with some 26,000 clones, roughly three quarters of them seen once. The genes are TRBV7-3 and TRBJ2-2; perhaps TRBD1 as D (5 bases). The specimen was peripheral blood. The clonotype was recovered from a man between 65 and 85 years old with acute or convalescent COVID-19. The CDR3 DNA sequence: TGTGCCAGCAGCGATACTTCCCAGGGCACCGGGGAGCTGTTTTTT. Translation gives CASSDTSQGTGELFF.